This T cell receptor beta chain was sequenced during a study of OX40 agonist ivuxolimab in advanced cancers. Study details: Checkpoint inhibitors had been given previously to 40% of patients.

Study-level points and caveats: At doses 0.1 to 3.0 mg/kg, CD4+ and CD8+ clones expanded.

A note on this clone: Its antigen is unidentified.

The protocol was immunoSEQ multiplex PCR, while the TCRdb copy is restricted to in-frame clones and leaves out a portion. The data contain roughly 53,000 clones, over 75% of them singletons. Patients with a history of autoimmune disease or on systemic immunosuppression were excluded. This receptor was obtained from an adult with an advanced solid tumor such as melanoma, head and neck, liver or kidney cancer. The sample was CD4+ or CD8+ T cells sorted from blood, taken in a trial of the OX40 agonist ivuxolimab.

DNA of the CDR3: TGCGCCAGCAGCCAAGACAGGGTTAATTCACCCCTCCACTTT. It yields the protein CASSQDRVNSPLHF. The J gene is TRBJ1-6, the V gene TRBV4-1; maybe TRBD1 (5 bases). Germline CDR1 reads MGHRA; CDR2 reads YSYEKL. This CDR3 is built from 14 residues. Trimming cost V 0 bases and J 6 bases, with 6 bases left between them.